The 18 T cell receptor beta chains below all came from one sample that was sequenced in a study of OX40 agonist ivuxolimab in advanced cancers. The protocol was immunoSEQ multiplex PCR, while the TCRdb copy is restricted to in-frame clones and leaves out a portion. The sample shows 78,000 or so clones, approximately 91% of them seen only once. Sample: CD4+ or CD8+ T cells sorted from blood, taken in a trial of the OX40 agonist ivuxolimab. The source of these receptors is an adult with an advanced solid tumor such as melanoma, head and neck, liver or kidney cancer.

This clone was observed a handful of times. This rearrangement joins TRBV5-4 to TRBJ2-4, with a weak D call TRBD2 (6 bases). The germline V gene has CDR1 SGHNT and CDR2 YYREEE (reference sequence). The germline V and J ends were trimmed by 1 base and 0 bases, with 14 bases remaining between them. This CDR3 comprises 17 residues. The CDR3 nucleotides are TGTGCCAGCAGCTTGAATAGCGGAAGATTAGCCAAAAACATTCAGTACTTC. Its translation is CASSLNSGRLAKNIQYF.

In its sample, this clone was seen a few times. The V call is TRBV11-1, the J call TRBJ1-1, with D unresolved. The germline gives CDR1 SGHAT, CDR2 FQDESV (reference sequence). The CDR3 is 12 amino acids. Deletions cut 5 bases from V and 5 bases from J, with 9 bases between. CDR3 loop: CASSRERTEAFF. CDR3 nucleotides: TGTGCCAGCAGCCGAGAACGGACTGAAGCTTTCTTT.

This rearrangement joins TRBV6-5 to TRBJ1-4; D gene unclear. Between the trimmed V and J ends, which lost 8 bases and 7 bases, there was a span of 20 bases. In germline, CDR1 is MNHEY, CDR2 SVGAGI. This CDR3 is 15 amino acids long. CDR3 DNA: TGTGCCAGCGCAAGAGGTGAAGGTATTACTGAAAAACTGTTTTTT. It translates to CASARGEGITEKLFF.

This clone was recorded only once. V gene TRBV28 combines with J gene TRBJ2-3; the D is unclear. Trimming removed 3 bases at V and 8 bases at J, with 12 bases between. Germline CDR1 reads MDHEN; CDR2 reads SYDVKM. The CDR3 contains 13 residues. Written as DNA, the CDR3 is TGTGCCAGCAGTTTGGGCTTCCCCGGTACGCAGTATTTT. It yields the protein CASSLGFPGTQYF.

The gene calls are TRBV6-5 and TRBJ1-2, with D uncertain. CDR3 length: 13 residues. V shed 2 bases and J shed 5 bases, with 9 bases lying between them. Germline CDR1 reads MNHEY; CDR2 reads SVGAGI. This CDR3 is CASSYGFEYGYTF. CDR3 nucleotide sequence: TGTGCCAGCAGTTACGGGTTCGAGTATGGCTACACCTTC.

The chain links TRBV14 to TRBJ2-5; the D gene is possibly TRBD2 (5 bases). The CDR3 length is 14 residues. Trimming removed 4 bases at V and 5 bases at J, with 14 bases between. CDR1 is SGHDN and CDR2 is FVKESK in the germline V gene. The CDR3 DNA reads TGTGCCAGCAGCCGAGAGGGCTCAACGGAGACCCAGTACTTC. This sequence encodes CASSREGSTETQYF.

The V gene is TRBV10-3, the J gene TRBJ1-1; a possible D gene is TRBD1 (6 bases). The V end lost 6 bases, the J end lost 4 bases, and 15 bases lay between the germline ends. The CDR3 loop spans 14 amino acids. CDR1 is ENHRY and CDR2 is SYGVKD in the germline V gene. CDR3 sequence reads: CAISPNQGSTEAFF. In DNA form, the CDR3 reads TGTGCCATCAGCCCTAACCAGGGGAGCACTGAAGCTTTCTTT.

This rearrangement joins TRBV28 to TRBJ2-5, with D perhaps TRBD2 (5 bases). The J call is doubtful: the DNA matches TRBJ2-7 better. This CDR3 is built from 15 residues. From germline, CDR1 is MDHEN and CDR2 SYDVKM. The CDR3 reads CASSNLPGRDYEQYF. The CDR3 DNA reads TGTGCCAGCAGCAACCTCCCGGGAAGGGACTACGAGCAGTACTTC.

This clone occurred a few times. The J gene is TRBJ2-1, the V gene TRBV6-6, with 7 bases aligning to TRBD1. The CDR3 is 14 amino acids. Trimming cost V 4 bases and J 5 bases; bases outside gene matches: 5. Germline values: CDR1 MNHNY, CDR2 SVGAGI (reference sequence). CDR3 coding DNA: TGTGCCAGCAGTTCAGGGGGACAGCACAATGAGCAGTTCTTC. Its protein is CASSSGGQHNEQFF.

The V and J genes are TRBV30 and TRBJ1-1; 7 nucleotides match TRBD1. J lost 0 bases, V lost 7 bases, and 5 bases had no gene match. Germline lookup yields CDR1 GTSNPN and CDR2 SVGIG (reference sequence). This CDR3 is 13 amino acids long. Written as DNA, the CDR3 is TGTGCCTCTGCCGGGACAGTGAACACTGAAGCTTTCTTT. This gives the protein CASAGTVNTEAFF.

The chain links TRBV7-6 to TRBJ1-5; D unclear. Per the germline V gene, CDR1 is SGHVS and CDR2 is FNYEAQ. This CDR3 spans 13 amino acids. Trimming stripped 5 bases from V and 3 bases from J, with 8 bases between. The CDR3 bases are TGTGCCAGCAGCCCTGGAGTCAATCAGCCCCAGCATTTT. Protein product: CASSPGVNQPQHF.

The rearrangement joins TRBV5-1 to TRBJ2-1; 9 bases map to TRBD2. CDR1 and CDR2 from the germline V gene are SGHRS and YFSETQ. The V and J ends lost 2 bases and 9 bases, in that order; junction bases with no gene match: 12. The CDR3 totals 16 residues. CDR3 amino acids: CASSLTGTSLGGEQFF. The DNA of the CDR3 is TGCGCCAGCAGCTTAACCGGGACTAGCTTGGGGGGTGAGCAGTTCTTC.

The V gene is TRBV9, the J gene TRBJ2-3; the D gene is possibly TRBD1 (5 bases). The CDR3 contains 17 residues. Germline V lookup: CDR1 SGDLS, CDR2 YYNGEE. V was shortened by 0 bases and J by 1 base, with 15 bases between the two germline ends. The CDR3: CASSVGGWGDGTDTQYF. For the CDR3, the DNA is TGTGCCAGCAGCGTAGGAGGATGGGGCGACGGCACAGATACGCAGTATTTT. Based on the CDR3 plus reference TRBV9 and TRBJ2-3, the full variable domain is DSGVTQTPKHLITATGQRVTLRCSPRSGDLSVYWYQQSLDQGLQFLIQYYNGEERAKGNILERFSAQQFPDLHSELNLSSLELGDSALYFCASSVGGWGDGTDTQYFGPGTRLTVL.

CDR3 amino acids: CASTQPRGNHYGYTF. The CDR3 nucleotides read TGTGCCAGCACCCAACCGAGGGGCAATCACTATGGCTACACCTTC. This rearrangement joins TRBV6-5 to TRBJ1-2; a weak D match, TRBD1 (5 bases). This CDR3 has 15 amino acids. From germline, CDR1 is MNHEY and CDR2 SVGAGI. Trimming stripped 7 bases from V and 3 bases from J, with 18 bases between.

The genes are TRBV15 and TRBJ2-2, with 8 bases that match TRBD1. Looked up from germline, CDR1 is LNHNV and CDR2 is YYDKDF (reference sequence). This CDR3 has 13 amino acids. The J segment lost 6 bases and the V segment lost 5 bases, leaving 2 bases of the junction unmatched. CDR3 in DNA: TGTGCCACCAGCTGGGACAGGTCCGGGGAGCTGTTTTTT. It specifies CATSWDRSGELFF.

This rearrangement joins TRBV6-4 to TRBJ1-5, with D possibly TRBD1 on 6 matching bases. Germline V gives CDR1 MRHNA, CDR2 SNTAGT. The CDR3 is 16 residues long. Trimming stripped 0 bases from V and 4 bases from J, with 13 bases between. CDR3 loop: CASSDSSGGRNQPQHF. CDR3 nucleotides: TGTGCCAGCAGTGACTCAAGCGGGGGGCGGAATCAGCCCCAGCATTTT.

This clone was seen a single time. The rearrangement links TRBV7-2 to TRBJ2-5, with 15 bases lining up with TRBD2. CDR1 is SGHTA, CDR2 FQGNSA, per germline. This CDR3 is built from 17 residues. J lost 4 bases, V lost 6 bases, and 9 bases had no gene match. The CDR3 nucleotides are TGTGCCAGCAGAGTCCTGGGACTAGCGGGGGGAGGAGAGACCCAGTACTTC. It translates to CASRVLGLAGGGETQYF.

Only a few counts were recorded for this clone. This rearrangement joins TRBV2 to TRBJ1-6; TRBD1 is a possible D gene (6 bases). CDR1 and CDR2 from the germline V gene are SNHLY and FYNNEI. The ends were cut back, 2 bases at V and 8 bases at J, with 13 bases in the middle. This CDR3 contains 15 residues. The CDR3 sequence is CASSEQGRRDSPLHF. In nucleotides, the CDR3 is TGTGCCAGCAGTGAACAGGGGAGGCGGGATTCACCCCTCCACTTT.